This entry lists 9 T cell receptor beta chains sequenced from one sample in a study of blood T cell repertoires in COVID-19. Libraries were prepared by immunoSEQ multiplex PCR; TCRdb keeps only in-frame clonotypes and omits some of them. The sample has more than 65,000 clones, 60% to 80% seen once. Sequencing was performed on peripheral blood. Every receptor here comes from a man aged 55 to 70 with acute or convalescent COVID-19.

The CDR3 nucleotides read TGTGCCAGCAGTTACAATGAGGGCTCCTACAATGAGCAGTTCTTC. Translating it yields CASSYNEGSYNEQFF. The genes are TRBV6-5 and TRBJ2-1; D perhaps matches TRBD2 (5 bases). The germline CDR1 and CDR2 sequences are MNHEY and SVGAGI. CDR3 length equals 15 residues. V was cut by 2 bases and J by 0 bases, with 8 bases left in between.

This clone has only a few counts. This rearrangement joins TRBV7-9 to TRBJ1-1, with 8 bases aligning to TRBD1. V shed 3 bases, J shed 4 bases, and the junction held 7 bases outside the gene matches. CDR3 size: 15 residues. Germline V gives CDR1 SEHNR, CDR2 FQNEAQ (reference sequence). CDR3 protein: CASSFEDRDRTEAFF. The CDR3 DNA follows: TGTGCCAGCAGCTTTGAGGACAGGGATCGCACTGAAGCTTTCTTT.

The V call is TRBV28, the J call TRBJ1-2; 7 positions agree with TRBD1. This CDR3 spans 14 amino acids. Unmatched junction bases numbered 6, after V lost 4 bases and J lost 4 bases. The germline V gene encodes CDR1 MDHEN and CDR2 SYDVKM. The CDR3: CASSYPTGTYGYTF. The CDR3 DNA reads TGTGCCAGCAGTTACCCGACAGGGACCTATGGCTACACCTTC.

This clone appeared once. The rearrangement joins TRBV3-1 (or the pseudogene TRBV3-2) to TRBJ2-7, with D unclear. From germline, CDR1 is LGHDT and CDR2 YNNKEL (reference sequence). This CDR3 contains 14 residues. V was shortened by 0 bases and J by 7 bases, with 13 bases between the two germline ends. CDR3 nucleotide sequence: TGTGCCAGCAGCCAAGATGACACCTTCGGTGAGCAGTACTTC. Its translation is CASSQDDTFGEQYF.

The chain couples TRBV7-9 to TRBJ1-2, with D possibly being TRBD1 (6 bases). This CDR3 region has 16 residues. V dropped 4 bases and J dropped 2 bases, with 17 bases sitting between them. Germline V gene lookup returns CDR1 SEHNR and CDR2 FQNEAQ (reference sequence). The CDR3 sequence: CASSSGGGPTNYGYTF. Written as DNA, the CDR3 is TGTGCCAGCAGCTCCGGCGGGGGGCCTACCAACTATGGCTACACCTTC.

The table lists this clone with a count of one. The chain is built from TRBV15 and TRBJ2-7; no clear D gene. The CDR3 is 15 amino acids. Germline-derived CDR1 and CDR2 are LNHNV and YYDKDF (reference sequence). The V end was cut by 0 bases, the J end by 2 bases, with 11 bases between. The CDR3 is CATSRDSSFPYEQYF. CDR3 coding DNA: TGTGCCACCAGCAGAGATTCTAGTTTTCCCTACGAGCAGTACTTC.

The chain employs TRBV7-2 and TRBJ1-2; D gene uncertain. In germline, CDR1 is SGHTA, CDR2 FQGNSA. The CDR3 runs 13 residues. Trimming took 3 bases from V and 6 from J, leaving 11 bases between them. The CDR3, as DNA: TGTGCCAGCAGCTTGTGGACGGGAAATGGCTACACCTTC. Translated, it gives CASSLWTGNGYTF.

CDR3 coding DNA: TGTGCCAGCAGCTTACGATGGGACAGTCAAATAGTTGGCTACGAGCAGTACTTC. It yields the protein CASSLRWDSQIVGYEQYF. The chain recombines TRBV11-2 with TRBJ2-7; 7 bases line up with TRBD1. There are 18 residues in the CDR3. V shed 2 bases, J shed 3 bases, and the junction held 16 bases outside the gene matches. Germline V gene lookup returns CDR1 SGHAT and CDR2 FQNNGV. Drawing the rest from reference TRBV11-2 and TRBJ2-7, the complete variable domain is EAGVAQSPRYKIIEKRQSVAFWCNPISGHATLYWYQQILGQGPKLLIQFQNNGVVDDSQLPKDRFSAERLKGVDSTLKIQPAKLEDSAVYLCASSLRWDSQIVGYEQYFGPGTRLTVT.

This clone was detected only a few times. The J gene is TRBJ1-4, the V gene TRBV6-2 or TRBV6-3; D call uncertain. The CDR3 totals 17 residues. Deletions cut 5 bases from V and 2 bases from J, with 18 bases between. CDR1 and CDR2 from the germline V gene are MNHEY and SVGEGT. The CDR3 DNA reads TGTGCCAGCAGTAGCTCATCGGGAAGGGTCACTAATGAAAAACTGTTTTTT. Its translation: CASSSSSGRVTNEKLFF.